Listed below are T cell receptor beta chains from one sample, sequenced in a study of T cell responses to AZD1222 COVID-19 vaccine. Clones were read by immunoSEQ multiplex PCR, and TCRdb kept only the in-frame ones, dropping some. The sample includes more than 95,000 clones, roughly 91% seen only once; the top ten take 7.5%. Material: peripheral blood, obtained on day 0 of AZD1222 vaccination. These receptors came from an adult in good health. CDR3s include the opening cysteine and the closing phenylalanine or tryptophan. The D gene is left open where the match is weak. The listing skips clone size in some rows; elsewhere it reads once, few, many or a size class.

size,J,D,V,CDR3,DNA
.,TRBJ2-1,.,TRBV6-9,CASSYNGRSNEQFF,TGTGCCAGCAGTTACAATGGCCGGAGCAATGAGCAGTTCTTC
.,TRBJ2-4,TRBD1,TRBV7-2,CASSPQGTAHIAPKNIQYF,TGTGCCAGCAGCCCCCAGGGGACAGCGCATATCGCGCCCAAAAACATTCAGTACTTC
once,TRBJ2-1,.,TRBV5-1,CASSFTSWGNEQFF,TGCGCCAGCAGCTTTACTAGCTGGGGCAATGAGCAGTTCTTC
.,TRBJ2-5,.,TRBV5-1,CASSLTGNQETQYF,TGCGCCAGCAGCTTGACGGGGAACCAAGAGACCCAGTACTTC
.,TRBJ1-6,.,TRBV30,CAWRLAGASSYNSPLHF,TGTGCCTGGCGTTTGGCGGGGGCGAGCTCCTATAATTCACCCCTCCACTTT
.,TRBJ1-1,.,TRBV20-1,CSARGNTEAFF,TGCAGTGCTAGAGGGAACACTGAAGCTTTCTTT
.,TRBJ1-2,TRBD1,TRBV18,CASSPDRDYGYTF,TGTGCCAGCTCACCTGACAGGGACTATGGCTACACCTTC
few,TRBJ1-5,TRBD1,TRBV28,CASGGQGEFQPQHF,TGTGCCAGCGGGGGACAGGGGGAGTTTCAGCCCCAGCATTTT
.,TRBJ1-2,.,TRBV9,CASSARTAPLIYGYTF,TGTGCCAGCAGCGCCCGGACTGCTCCCTTGATTTATGGCTACACCTTC
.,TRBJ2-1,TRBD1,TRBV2,CASSGDRGSYNEQFF,TGTGCCAGCAGTGGGGACAGGGGATCCTACAATGAGCAGTTCTTC
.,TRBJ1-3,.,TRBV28,CASSFGGLSGNTIYF,TGTGCCAGCAGTTTCGGTGGGCTCTCTGGAAACACCATATATTTT
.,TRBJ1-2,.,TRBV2,CASSEVGQGIDGYTF,TGTGCCAGCAGTGAAGTGGGGCAGGGGATTGATGGCTACACCTTC
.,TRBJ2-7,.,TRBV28,CASRGGTSAGEQYF,TGTGCCAGCAGAGGCGGGACTTCCGCCGGCGAGCAGTACTTC
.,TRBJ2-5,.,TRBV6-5,CASSYGLAKGTQYF,TGTGCCAGCAGTTACGGCCTAGCGAAGGGGACCCAGTACTTC
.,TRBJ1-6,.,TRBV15,CATSRDRGVDSPLHF,TGTGCCACCAGCAGAGATAGAGGGGTGGATTCACCCCTCCACTTT
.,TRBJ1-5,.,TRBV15,CATSGDYRASNQPQHF,TGTGCCACCAGCGGAGACTACAGGGCTAGCAATCAGCCCCAGCATTTT
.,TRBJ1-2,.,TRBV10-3,CAISEDLNYGYTF,TGTGCCATCAGTGAGGACCTTAACTATGGCTACACCTTC
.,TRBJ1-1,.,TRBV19,CASSRVRGLGTEAFF,TGTGCCAGTAGTCGGGTGAGAGGGTTGGGGACTGAAGCTTTCTTT
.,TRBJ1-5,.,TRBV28,CASSLTGAGNQPQHF,TGTGCCAGCAGTTTGACGGGCGCGGGCAATCAGCCCCAGCATTTT
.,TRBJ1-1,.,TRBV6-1,CASSEYPAGPIGGTEAFF,TGTGCCAGCAGTGAATACCCGGCAGGGCCGATTGGAGGGACTGAAGCTTTCTTT
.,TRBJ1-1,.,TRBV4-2,CASSRRGGDGTEAFF,TGTGCCAGCAGCCGCCGGGGGGGGGATGGCACTGAAGCTTTCTTT
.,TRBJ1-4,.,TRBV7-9,CASSFLDRPKLFF,TGTGCCAGCAGCTTTCTGGACAGACCCAAACTGTTTTTT
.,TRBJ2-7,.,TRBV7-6,CASSLGRAGTYEQYF,TGTGCCAGCAGCTTAGGTCGGGCGGGTACCTACGAGCAGTACTTC
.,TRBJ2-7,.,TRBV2,CASSEGGEQYF,TGTGCCAGCAGTGAAGGGGGGGAGCAGTACTTC
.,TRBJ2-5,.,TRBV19,CASTALGHAQETQYF,TGTGCCAGTACAGCCCTAGGACACGCCCAAGAGACCCAGTACTTC
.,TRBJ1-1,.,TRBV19,CASRGQFTEAFF,TGTGCCAGTCGGGGGCAATTCACTGAAGCTTTCTTT
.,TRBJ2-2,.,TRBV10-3,CAITGGVDGELFF,TGTGCCATCACCGGTGGGGTAGACGGGGAGCTGTTTTTT
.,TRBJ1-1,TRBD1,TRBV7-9,CASSLGAGGPNTEAFF,TGTGCCAGCAGCTTAGGAGCAGGGGGCCCGAACACTGAAGCTTTCTTT
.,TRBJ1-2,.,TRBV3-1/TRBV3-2,CASSQDGLSRGIYGYTF,TGTGCCAGCAGCCAAGATGGATTGAGCAGGGGCATTTATGGCTACACCTTC
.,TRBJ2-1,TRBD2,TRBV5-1,CASSLGLAGGNEQFF,TGCGCCAGCAGCTTGGGACTAGCGGGAGGCAATGAGCAGTTCTTC
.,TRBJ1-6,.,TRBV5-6,CASSPGDNSPLHF,TGTGCCAGCAGCCCAGGGGACAATTCACCCCTCCACTTT
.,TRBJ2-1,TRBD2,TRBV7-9,CASSLAGTSEQFF,TGTGCCAGCAGCTTAGCGGGGACTAGTGAGCAGTTCTTC
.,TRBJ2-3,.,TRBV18,CASSPYRDSTDTQYF,TGTGCCAGCTCACCCTACCGGGACAGCACAGATACGCAGTATTTT
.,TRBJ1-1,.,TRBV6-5,CASSYSMETSEAFF,TGTGCCAGCAGTTACTCGATGGAGACGTCTGAAGCTTTCTTT
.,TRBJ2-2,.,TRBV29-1,CSVEEGVNTGELFF,TGCAGCGTTGAAGAGGGCGTTAACACCGGGGAGCTGTTTTTT
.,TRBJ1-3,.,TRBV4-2,CASSQDETAPGNTIYF,TGTGCCAGCAGCCAAGATGAGACGGCCCCTGGAAACACCATATATTTT
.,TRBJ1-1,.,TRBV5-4,CASSLGVQEGGAFF,TGTGCCAGCAGCTTGGGGGTGCAGGAGGGTGGAGCTTTCTTT
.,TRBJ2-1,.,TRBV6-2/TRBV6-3,CASSYGIDEQFF,TGTGCCAGCAGTTACGGGATCGATGAGCAGTTCTTC
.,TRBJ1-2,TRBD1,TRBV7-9,CASSSTGQGGYGYTF,TGTGCCAGCAGCTCTACGGGACAGGGCGGCTATGGCTACACCTTC
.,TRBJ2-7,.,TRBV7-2,CASSLDGEVGGEQYF,TGTGCCAGCAGCTTAGACGGGGAGGTGGGCGGCGAGCAGTACTTC
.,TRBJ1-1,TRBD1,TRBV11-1,CASREGQGRHTEAFF,TGTGCCAGCAGGGAGGGACAGGGACGGCACACTGAAGCTTTCTTT
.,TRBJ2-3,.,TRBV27,CASSQYRRGQGGVGSTDTQYF,TGTGCCAGCAGCCAATATCGAAGAGGGCAGGGAGGTGTGGGTAGCACAGATACGCAGTATTTT
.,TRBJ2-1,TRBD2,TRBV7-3,CASSLALAGDGEQFF,TGTGCCAGCAGCTTAGCACTAGCGGGGGATGGTGAGCAGTTCTTC
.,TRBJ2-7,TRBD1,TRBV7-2,CASSIDRGQSYEQYF,TGTGCCAGCAGCATCGACAGGGGCCAATCCTACGAGCAGTACTTC
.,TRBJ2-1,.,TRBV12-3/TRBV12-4,CASSLTGSTFF,TGTGCCAGCAGTCTTACGGGATCTACGTTCTTC
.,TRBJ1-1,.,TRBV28,CASSFVWEARGGTEAFF,TGTGCCAGCAGTTTTGTTTGGGAGGCGAGGGGGGGCACTGAAGCTTTCTTT
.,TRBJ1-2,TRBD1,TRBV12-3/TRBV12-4,CASSPGQGRDYTF,TGTGCCAGCAGTCCGGGACAGGGTAGAGACTACACCTTC
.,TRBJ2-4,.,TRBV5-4,CASSDPGPLAKNIQYF,TGTGCCAGCAGCGACCCAGGGCCATTAGCCAAAAACATTCAGTACTTC
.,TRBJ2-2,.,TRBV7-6,CASSLSPGQLLTGELFF,TGTGCCAGCAGCCTAAGCCCGGGACAACTTCTCACCGGGGAGCTGTTTTTT
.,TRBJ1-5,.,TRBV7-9,CASSLGDNQPQHF,TGTGCCAGCAGCTTAGGCGACAATCAGCCCCAGCATTTT
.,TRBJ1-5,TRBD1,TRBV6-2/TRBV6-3,CASRPNDRGYQPQHF,TGTGCCAGCAGGCCTAATGACAGGGGATATCAGCCCCAGCATTTT
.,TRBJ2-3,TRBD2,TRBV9,CASSVVAGGLGDTQYF,TGTGCCAGCAGCGTAGTTGCGGGGGGGCTTGGAGATACGCAGTATTTT
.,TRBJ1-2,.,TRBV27,CASSPGRGGNYGYTF,TGTGCCAGCAGTCCCGGCCGGGGGGGTAACTATGGCTACACCTTC
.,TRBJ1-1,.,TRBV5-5,CASSLVQQNTEAFF,TGTGCCAGCAGCTTGGTTCAGCAGAACACTGAAGCTTTCTTT
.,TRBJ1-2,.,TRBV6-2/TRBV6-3,CASSYSPGQSTNYGYTF,TGTGCCAGCAGTTACTCCCCCGGACAGTCGACTAACTATGGCTACACCTTC
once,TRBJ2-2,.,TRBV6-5,CASSYLWRANTGELFF,TGTGCCAGCAGTTACCTCTGGCGAGCGAACACCGGGGAGCTGTTTTTT